One sample yielded the 4 T cell receptor beta chains listed below, sequenced in a study of OX40 agonist ivuxolimab in advanced cancers. Generated by immunoSEQ multiplex PCR, the TCRdb table keeps only in-frame clones and is missing some. There are about 46,000 clones in the sample; approximately 91% occur only once, and roughly 10% lies in the top ten. The sample here was CD4+ or CD8+ T cells sorted from blood, taken in a trial of the OX40 agonist ivuxolimab. These receptors were taken from an adult with an advanced solid tumor such as melanoma, head and neck, liver or kidney cancer.

The rearrangement links TRBV6-6 to TRBJ2-7; D ambiguous. The germline CDR1 and CDR2 sequences are MNHNY and SVGAGI (reference sequence). The CDR3 spans 14 residues. With 2 bases removed from V and 1 base from J, the gap between germline ends came to 9 bases. The CDR3 here is CASSYLGGSYEQYF. The CDR3, as DNA: TGTGCCAGCAGTTACCTCGGTGGGTCCTACGAGCAGTACTTC.

This clone was observed a single time. The rearrangement links TRBV4-3 to TRBJ2-3, with 16 bases fitting TRBD2. The trim removed 4 bases at V and 5 bases at J, leaving 6 bases unmatched. The CDR3 covers 17 residues. Germline CDR1 reads LGHNA; CDR2 reads YSLEER. The CDR3 sequence is CASSPGTSGGAGDTQYF. Here the CDR3 DNA reads TGCGCCAGCAGCCCCGGGACTAGCGGGGGGGCGGGAGATACGCAGTATTTT.

This chain links TRBV6-6 with TRBJ1-1; D is perhaps TRBD1 (5 bases). Germline V gives CDR1 MNHNY, CDR2 SVGAGI (reference sequence). With 6 bases removed from V and 0 bases from J, the gap between germline ends came to 14 bases. The CDR3 is made up of 15 amino acids. This CDR3 is CASRQGGYMNTEAFF. Here the CDR3 DNA reads TGTGCCAGCAGGCAGGGCGGGTACATGAACACTGAAGCTTTCTTT.

There are a few counts of this clone. V and J are TRBV19 and TRBJ1-2; D perhaps matches TRBD1 (5 bases). This CDR3 spans 12 amino acids. From germline, CDR1 is LNHDA and CDR2 SQIVND (reference sequence). V was cut by 10 bases and J by 4 bases, with 13 bases left in between. This chain's CDR3 is CATSAGGYGYTF. DNA of the CDR3: TGTGCCACCTCAGCGGGGGGCTATGGCTACACCTTC.